This T cell receptor (beta chain) was profiled in a study of T cells in tumors after PD-1 blockade. Study-wide background: Patients received pembrolizumab 200 mg every 3 weeks or cemiplimab 350 mg every 2 weeks.

V lost 2 bases and J lost 4, with 9 bases in between. Germline V gene lookup returns CDR1 LGHDT and CDR2 YNNKEL (reference sequence). The CDR3 totals 14 residues. General study results and limits: Some novel exhausted tumor clones appeared in pre-treatment blood, suggesting peripheral recruitment.

Sequencing used immunoSEQ multiplex PCR; TCRdb keeps in-frame clones, though not all of them. The sample comprises around 45,000 clones, nearly 80% of which are singletons, and 16% rests with the top ten. On this clone: What it binds is unknown.

Sample: PBMCs, taken before anti-PD-1 treatment. The receptor was isolated from a human donor with basal cell carcinoma. This chain uses TRBV3-1 (or the pseudogene TRBV3-2) with TRBJ1-5; D is unresolved. The CDR3 sequence is CASSQSGRNQPQHF. CDR3 DNA sequence: TGTGCCAGCAGCCAATCAGGACGGAATCAGCCCCAGCATTTT.